Each of the 29 T cell receptor beta chains below was sequenced from the same sample in a study of T cells in Graves' hyperthyroidism and ophthalmopathy. Regions amplified from RNA transcripts were the TCR beta CDR3 regions. The HTBI primer set was used in a first-round RT-PCR of the TCR CDR3. In TCRdb, the multiplex PCR reads were re-called with MiXCR into one record per CDR3 protein. The data hold around 240,000 distinct CDR3 sequences, with roughly 15% observed a single time. The sequenced sample was blood. Receptor source: a woman aged 40-49 years with Graves' hyperthyroidism that later progressed to Graves' ophthalmopathy.

This clonotype was recorded at least ten times. V usage is TRBV19 and J usage is TRBJ1-6; possible D gene TRBD1, 5 bases. This CDR3 has 15 residues. V gave up 6 bases and J gave up 2 bases, with 11 bases separating them. Germline V CDR1 and CDR2: LNHDA, SQIVND (reference sequence). CDR3 DNA: TGTGCCAGTAGATCCTGGGGCACCTATAATTCACCCCTCCACTTT. Its translation is CASRSWGTYNSPLHF. The whole variable domain, filled in from reference TRBV19 and TRBJ1-6, reads DGGITQSPKYLFRKEGQNVTLSCEQNLNHDAMYWYRQDPGQGLRLIYYSQIVNDFQKGDIAEGYSVSREKKESFPLTVTSAQKNPTAFYLCASRSWGTYNSPLHFGNGTRLTVT.

This clonotype has ten or more counts. CDR3 region: CAIGGPIAFF. As DNA, the CDR3 is TGTGCCATCGGGGGGCCCATAGCTTTCTTT. The chain combines TRBV10-3 with TRBJ1-1, with D possibly being TRBD1 (6 bases). Per germline, CDR1 ENHRY and CDR2 SYGVKD. The CDR3 sequence is 10 residues long. V shed 8 bases and J shed 10 bases, with 11 bases lying between them.

This clonotype was picked up many times. V gene TRBV7-9 combines with J gene TRBJ2-1; maybe TRBD2 (6 bases). CDR3 length: 13 amino acids. Between the trimmed V and J ends, which lost 4 bases and 5 bases, there was a span of 9 bases. CDR1 and CDR2 (germline): SEHNR, FQNEAQ (reference sequence). CDR3 in DNA: TGTGCCAGCAGCTCCAGGAGGGACAATGAGCAGTTCTTC. Translated, it gives CASSSRRDNEQFF.

This clonotype was counted many times. The rearrangement uses TRBV5-4 and TRBJ1-6; D not certain. V lost 0 bases and J 10 bases, leaving 11 bases between the germline ends. In germline, CDR1 is SGHNT, CDR2 YYREEE (reference sequence). The CDR3 spans 14 residues. Here the CDR3 DNA reads TGTGCCAGCAGCTTGGCCGAGGGAAACTCACCCCTCCACTTT. This encodes CASSLAEGNSPLHF.

This chain links TRBV11-2 with TRBJ1-5; TRBD1 agrees at 8 bases. The ends lost 2 bases at V and 8 bases at J; junction bases unmatched: 8. Germline CDR1 is SGHAT and CDR2 is FQNNGV. The CDR3 has 15 residues. The chain's CDR3 is CASSLYRGEAEPQHF. CDR3 in DNA: TGTGCCAGCAGCTTATACAGGGGGGAAGCTGAGCCCCAGCATTTT.

The chain couples TRBV6-2 or TRBV6-3 to TRBJ1-2; 9 nucleotides align to TRBD1. The CDR3 has 13 amino acids. V was clipped by 6 bases and J by 6 bases; unmatched bases: 5. Germline CDR1 and CDR2: MNHEY and SVGEGT. The CDR3 DNA reads TGTGCCAGCAGGGCAACAGGGGGCAATGGCTACACCTTC. It encodes CASRATGGNGYTF.

This chain connects TRBV7-3 to TRBJ2-1; D may be TRBD2 (5 bases). Between the trimmed V and J ends, which lost 4 bases and 0 bases, there was a span of 13 bases. CDR1 and CDR2 (germline): SGHTA, FQGTGA. The CDR3 totals 16 residues. Here the CDR3 DNA reads TGTGCCAGCAGCTCTAGACTATCTAGCTCCTACAATGAGCAGTTCTTC. It translates to CASSSRLSSSYNEQFF.

This clonotype was counted ten times or more. V usage is TRBV19 and J usage is TRBJ1-1; D is possibly TRBD1 (5 bases). V shed 4 bases and J shed 1 base, with 16 bases lying between them. The CDR3 runs 16 residues. Germline lookup yields CDR1 LNHDA and CDR2 SQIVND (reference sequence). The DNA of the CDR3 is TGTGCCAGTAGTAACCCGGCGGCAGGGCAGAACACTGAAGCTTTCTTT. Its protein is CASSNPAAGQNTEAFF.

This rearrangement joins TRBV5-1 to TRBJ1-1; possible D gene TRBD1, 6 bases. Germline V gene data show CDR1 as SGHRS and CDR2 as YFSETQ. The V end was cut by 4 bases, the J end by 0 bases, with 19 bases between. CDR3 length equals 17 residues. CDR3 protein: CASSRSFNREVNTEAFF. The DNA for the CDR3 is TGCGCCAGCAGCCGTTCTTTCAACAGGGAGGTGAACACTGAAGCTTTCTTT. Supplemented by reference TRBV5-1 and TRBJ1-1, the full variable domain reads KAGVTQTPRYLIKTRGQQVTLSCSPISGHRSVSWYQQTPGQGLQFLFEYFSETQRNKGNFPGRFSGRQFSNSRSEMNVSTLELGDSALYLCASSRSFNREVNTEAFFGQGTRLTVV.

This clonotype was picked up many times. V gene TRBV20-1 combines with J gene TRBJ2-7, with 7 bases fitting TRBD2. The J segment lost 3 bases and the V segment lost 0 bases, leaving 8 bases of the junction unmatched. The germline gives CDR1 DFQATT, CDR2 SNEGSKA (reference sequence). CDR3 length equals 15 residues. This chain's CDR3 is CSARDTREGLYEQYF. Written as DNA, the CDR3 is TGCAGTGCTAGAGATACGAGGGAGGGCCTCTACGAGCAGTACTTC.

This clonotype has a count of ten or more. The gene calls are TRBV19 and TRBJ2-2, with TRBD1 matching 10 bases. Germline trimming cut 5 bases from V and 5 bases from J; bases unmatched to any gene: 2. Germline values: CDR1 LNHDA, CDR2 SQIVND (reference sequence). The CDR3 covers 14 residues. CDR3 DNA sequence: TGTGCCAGTAGTTGGACAGGGGGGACCGGGGAGCTGTTTTTT. It yields the protein CASSWTGGTGELFF. The whole variable domain, remainder taken from reference TRBV19 and TRBJ2-2, is DGGITQSPKYLFRKEGQNVTLSCEQNLNHDAMYWYRQDPGQGLRLIYYSQIVNDFQKGDIAEGYSVSREKKESFPLTVTSAQKNPTAFYLCASSWTGGTGELFFGEGSRLTVL.

This clonotype was observed at least ten times. This CDR3 is CASSLGGNSQHF. As DNA, the CDR3 is TGTGCCAGCAGTTTGGGGGGGAATTCCCAGCATTTT. This chain links TRBV28 with TRBJ1-5; D perhaps matches TRBD1 (5 bases). With 3 bases removed from V and 11 bases from J, the gap between germline ends came to 11 bases. This CDR3 has 12 residues. Germline V CDR1 and CDR2: MDHEN, SYDVKM. Looking up the rest from reference TRBV28 and TRBJ1-5 gives the full variable domain: DVKVTQSSRYLVKRTGEKVFLECVQDMDHENMFWYRQDPGLGLRLIYFSYDVKMKEKGDIPEGYSVSREKKERFSLILESASTNQTSMYLCASSLGGNSQHFGDGTRLSIL.

Points on this clonotype: A read error may explain this, as a much larger clone is one base away. This chain links TRBV6-1 with TRBJ1-1; the D is unclear. Germline V gene sequence: CDR1 MNHNS, CDR2 SASEGT. This CDR3 spans 14 amino acids. Trimming removed 2 bases at V and 2 bases at J, with 9 bases between. The CDR3 protein is CASSEWRSNTEAFF. As DNA, the CDR3 is TGTGCCAGCAGTGAATGGCGGAGTAACACTGAAGCTTTCTTT.

This clonotype was counted at least ten times. V gene TRBV5-1 combines with J gene TRBJ2-5, with 9 bases aligning to TRBD2. The germline V gene has CDR1 SGHRS and CDR2 YFSETQ. V shed 2 bases and J 5 bases; nucleotides not matched to a gene: 16. The CDR3 contains 18 residues. The CDR3 loop is CASSFWPSGNPIEETQYF. The CDR3 nucleotides are TGCGCCAGCAGCTTTTGGCCTAGCGGGAACCCGATTGAGGAGACCCAGTACTTC.

This clonotype was counted at least ten times. The chain links TRBV7-3 to TRBJ2-2; weak D call: TRBD2 (6 bases). This CDR3 has 15 amino acids. Germline V lookup: CDR1 SGHTA, CDR2 FQGTGA. The V and J ends lost 1 base and 4 bases respectively, with 10 bases between them. This CDR3 reads CASSLRRDGTGELFF. The DNA of the CDR3 is TGTGCCAGCAGCTTAAGGCGGGACGGCACCGGGGAGCTGTTTTTT.

This clonotype has a count of ten or more. This chain joins TRBV28 and TRBJ2-7; tentatively, D is TRBD1 (10 bases). Germline loops: CDR1 MDHEN, CDR2 SYDVKM. Trimming removed 4 bases from V and 4 bases from J, with 32 bases in between. There are 20 residues in the CDR3. DNA of the CDR3: TGTGCCAGCAGTTACTGGGACAGGGGCGCTTTGGAGCGGGAGGCTTACGAGCAGTACTTC. This encodes CASSYWDRGALEREAYEQYF.

There are many counts of this clonotype. This sequence joins TRBV19 and TRBJ2-1; unclear D gene. Germline CDR1 reads LNHDA; CDR2 reads SQIVND (reference sequence). The CDR3 length is 13 residues. The ends were cut back, 7 bases at V and 2 bases at J, with 9 bases in the middle. DNA of the CDR3: TGTGCCAGTACCGGAGAGACCTACAATGAGCAGTTCTTC. Residues: CASTGETYNEQFF.

This clonotype has ten or more counts. The chain uses TRBV6-1 and TRBJ2-7; D gene unclear. The CDR3 has 14 amino acids. The germline CDR1 and CDR2 sequences are MNHNS and SASEGT. Deletions cut 4 bases from V and 4 bases from J, with 14 bases between. The CDR3 protein is CASSVIGPFYEQYF. CDR3 sequence (DNA): TGTGCCAGCAGTGTGATCGGACCTTTTTACGAGCAGTACTTC.

The rearrangement links TRBV19 to TRBJ2-1, with D unclear. The V end was cut by 3 bases, the J end by 8 bases, with 14 bases between. The CDR3 is 14 amino acids. Germline values: CDR1 LNHDA, CDR2 SQIVND (reference sequence). In nucleotides, the CDR3 is TGTGCCAGTAGTATCAAGGCCAACTTCGATGAGCAGTTCTTC. This codes for CASSIKANFDEQFF.

A few counts support this clonotype. A much more abundant neighbour one base away suggests this may be a read error. The V and J genes are TRBV28 and TRBJ1-1, with no clear D. CDR3 size: 14 residues. Germline values: CDR1 MDHEN, CDR2 SYDVKM. This CDR3 reads CASSLEHLNTEASF. In DNA form, the CDR3 reads TGTGCCAGCAGTTTAGAACACTTGAACACTGAAGCTTCCTTT.

This clonotype occurred many times. The CDR3 sequence: CASSSTSGSANEQFF. In nucleotides, the CDR3 is TGTGCCAGCAGCTCGACTAGCGGGAGCGCCAATGAGCAGTTCTTC. The V and J genes are TRBV7-9 and TRBJ2-1; 12 bases align to TRBD2. The CDR3 has 15 residues. The junction had 4 bases not matched to a gene; V was cut back by 4 bases and J by 6 bases. Germline assignment: CDR1 SEHNR and CDR2 FQNEAQ (reference sequence).

The gene calls are TRBV7-2 and TRBJ1-1; 7 bases match TRBD1. Trimming cost V 6 bases and J 4 bases; bases outside gene matches: 8. The CDR3 is 14 residues long. The germline CDR1 and CDR2 sequences are SGHTA and FQGNSA. CDR3 residues: CASSTRGPGTEAFF. CDR3 nucleotides: TGTGCCAGCAGTACGAGGGGGCCGGGCACTGAAGCTTTCTTT.

At least ten counts were recorded for this clonotype. This sequence joins TRBV2 and TRBJ1-4; D is unresolved. Trimming cost V 2 bases and J 5 bases, with 15 bases left between them. Germline CDR1 SNHLY, CDR2 FYNNEI. CDR3 size: 16 residues. The CDR3 DNA reads as TGTGCCAGCAGTGAAATTATCGGGTTCCCGAATGAAAAACTGTTTTTT. Translated, it gives CASSEIIGFPNEKLFF.

The chain is built from TRBV5-6 and TRBJ2-5; D is possibly TRBD2 (5 bases). Germline assignment: CDR1 SGHDT and CDR2 YYEEEE. V was pared by 10 bases and J by 2 bases, with 15 bases between. The CDR3 sequence is 13 residues long. This CDR3 is CASAGRTQETQYF. The CDR3 DNA follows: TGTGCCTCGGCGGGTCGGACGCAAGAGACCCAGTACTTC. The whole variable domain, remainder taken from reference TRBV5-6 and TRBJ2-5, is DAGVTQSPTHLIKTRGQQVTLRCSPKSGHDTVSWYQQALGQGPQFIFQYYEEEERQRGNFPDRFSGHQFPNYSSELNVNALLLGDSALYLCASAGRTQETQYFGPGTRLLVL.

The J gene is TRBJ2-7, the V gene TRBV28; 8 bases fit TRBD1. The trim removed 4 bases at V and 3 bases at J, leaving 8 bases unmatched. This CDR3 has 15 residues. From germline, CDR1 is MDHEN and CDR2 SYDVKM. The CDR3 loop is CASSSDRGANYEQYF. In DNA, the CDR3 is TGTGCCAGCAGTTCTGACAGGGGCGCCAACTACGAGCAGTACTTC.

This clonotype was seen repeatedly, ten times or more. The genes are TRBV28 and TRBJ2-1; D is possibly TRBD1 (6 bases). V gave up 1 base and J gave up 5 bases, with 15 bases separating them. Germline-derived CDR1 and CDR2 are MDHEN and SYDVKM. This CDR3 has 16 amino acids. The CDR3 is CASSLYHTGTDNEQFF. The CDR3 nucleotides are TGTGCCAGCAGTTTATACCACACAGGGACGGACAATGAGCAGTTCTTC.

The CDR3 spells CASSYPNLQGAIYGYTF. The CDR3 region has the DNA TGTGCCAGCAGTTACCCGAACTTGCAGGGCGCAATCTATGGCTACACCTTC. V is TRBV6-5 and J is TRBJ1-2; D may be TRBD1 (5 bases). Germline CDR1 and CDR2: MNHEY and SVGAGI. Trimming took 2 bases from V and 4 from J, leaving 20 bases between them. The CDR3 has 17 residues.

This clonotype was seen many times. J is TRBJ1-1 and V is TRBV28; weak D call: TRBD1 (5 bases). The V gene's germline CDR1 is MDHEN and CDR2 SYDVKM. The ends were cut back, 2 bases at V and 5 bases at J, with 12 bases in the middle. This CDR3 comprises 14 residues. CDR3 sequence: CASSLTAGSTEAFF. DNA of the CDR3: TGTGCCAGCAGTTTAACGGCAGGGAGTACTGAAGCTTTCTTT.

This clonotype was seen more than once but under ten times. The rearrangement uses TRBV6-1 and TRBJ1-5; D is unclear. V was pared by 8 bases and J by 3 bases, with 20 bases between. This CDR3 comprises 16 residues. Per the germline V gene, CDR1 is MNHNS and CDR2 is SASEGT. The DNA of the CDR3 is TGTGCCAGCGCTCCTGGGGTGTCGGGGAACAATCAGCCCCAGCATTTT. Protein product: CASAPGVSGNNQPQHF.